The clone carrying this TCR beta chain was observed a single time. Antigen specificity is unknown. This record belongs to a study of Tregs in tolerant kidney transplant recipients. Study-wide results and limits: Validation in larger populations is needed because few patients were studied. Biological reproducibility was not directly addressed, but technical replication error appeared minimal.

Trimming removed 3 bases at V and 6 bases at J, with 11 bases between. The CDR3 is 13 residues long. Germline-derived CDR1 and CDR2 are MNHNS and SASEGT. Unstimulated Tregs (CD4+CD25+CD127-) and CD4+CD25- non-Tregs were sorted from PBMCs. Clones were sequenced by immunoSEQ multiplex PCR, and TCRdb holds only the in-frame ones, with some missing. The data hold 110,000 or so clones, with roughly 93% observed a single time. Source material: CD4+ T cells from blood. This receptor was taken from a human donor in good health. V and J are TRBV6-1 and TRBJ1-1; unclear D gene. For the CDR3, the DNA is TGTGCCAGCAGTGAGCGGGTTGGTTCTGAAGCTTTCTTT. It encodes CASSERVGSEAFF.